This T cell receptor beta chain was observed in a study of PD-1 blockade in classical Hodgkin lymphoma. Trimming pared 3 bases from V and 2 bases from J, leaving 8 bases between. The CDR3 runs 15 residues. Germline assignment: CDR1 SEHNR and CDR2 FQNEAQ (reference sequence). There are a few counts of this clone. Its antigen is unknown. Measured with immunoSEQ multiplex PCR; TCRdb has only the in-frame clones, and not every one. Among about 40,000 clones listed, 76% were seen once. Relapse was seen in all patients after autologous stem cell transplantation, and brentuximab vedotin exposure was variable. Study results and limitations: Before treatment, complete responders showed about the same diversity as newly diagnosed patients.

The chain uses TRBV7-9 and TRBJ2-6; TRBD2 might be the D (6 bases). The TCR originated in a human donor with classical Hodgkin lymphoma. This specimen was peripheral blood mononuclear cells (PBMCs), taken at baseline. CDR3 DNA sequence: TGTGCCAGCAGCTTTGGGGGGACTGGGGCCAACGTCCTGACTTTC. Its translation: CASSFGGTGANVLTF.